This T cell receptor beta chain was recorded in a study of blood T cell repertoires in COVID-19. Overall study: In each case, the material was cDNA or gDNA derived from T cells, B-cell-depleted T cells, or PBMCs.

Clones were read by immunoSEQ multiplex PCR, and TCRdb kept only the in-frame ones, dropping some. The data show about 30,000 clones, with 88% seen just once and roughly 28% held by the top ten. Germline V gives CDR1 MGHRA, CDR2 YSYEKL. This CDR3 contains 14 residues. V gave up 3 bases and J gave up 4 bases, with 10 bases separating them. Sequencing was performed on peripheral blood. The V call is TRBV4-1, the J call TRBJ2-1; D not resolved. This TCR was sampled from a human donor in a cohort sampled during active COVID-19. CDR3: CASSQASGYNEQFF. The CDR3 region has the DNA TGCGCCAGCAGCCAGGCCTCCGGGTACAATGAGCAGTTCTTC.